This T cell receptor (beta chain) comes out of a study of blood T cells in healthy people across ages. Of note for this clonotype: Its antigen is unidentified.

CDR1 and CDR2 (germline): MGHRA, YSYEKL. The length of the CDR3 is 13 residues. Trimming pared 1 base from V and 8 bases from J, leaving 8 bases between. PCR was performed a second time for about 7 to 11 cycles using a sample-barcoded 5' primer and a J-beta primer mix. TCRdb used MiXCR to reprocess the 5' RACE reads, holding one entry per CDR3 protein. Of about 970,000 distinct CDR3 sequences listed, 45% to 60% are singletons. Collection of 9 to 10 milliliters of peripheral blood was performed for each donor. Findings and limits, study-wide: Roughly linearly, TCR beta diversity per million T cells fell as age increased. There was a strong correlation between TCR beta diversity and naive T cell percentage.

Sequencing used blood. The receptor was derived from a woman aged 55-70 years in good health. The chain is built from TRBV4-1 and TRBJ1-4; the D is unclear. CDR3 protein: CASSQVEGEKLFF. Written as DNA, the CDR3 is TGCGCCAGCAGCCAAGTAGAAGGGGAAAAACTGTTTTTT.